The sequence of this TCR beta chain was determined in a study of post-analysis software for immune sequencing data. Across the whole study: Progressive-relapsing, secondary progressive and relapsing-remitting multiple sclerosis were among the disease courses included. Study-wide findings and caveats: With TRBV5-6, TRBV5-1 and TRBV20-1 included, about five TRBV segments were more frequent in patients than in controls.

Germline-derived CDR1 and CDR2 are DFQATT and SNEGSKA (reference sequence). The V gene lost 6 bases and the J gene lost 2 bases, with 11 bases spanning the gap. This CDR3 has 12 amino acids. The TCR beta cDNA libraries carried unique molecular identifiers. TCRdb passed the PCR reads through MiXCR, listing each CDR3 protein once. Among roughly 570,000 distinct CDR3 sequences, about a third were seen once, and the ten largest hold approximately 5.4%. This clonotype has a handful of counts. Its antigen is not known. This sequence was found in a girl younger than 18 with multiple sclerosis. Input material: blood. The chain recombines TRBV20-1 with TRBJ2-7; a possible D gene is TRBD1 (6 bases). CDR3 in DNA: TGCAGTGCCTCTAGGGGGACCTACGAGCAGTACTTC. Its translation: CSASRGTYEQYF.